This T cell receptor beta chain was recovered during a study of OX40 agonist ivuxolimab in advanced cancers. Turning to the study itself: The patients' treatment was ivuxolimab, an agonistic anti-OX40 (CD134) antibody. Regarding the study as a whole: CD4+ T cells averaged fewer expanded clones than CD8+ T cells.

About this clone: The antigen remains unidentified.

Germline V lookup: CDR1 MDHEN, CDR2 SYDVKM. This CDR3 comprises 16 residues. Trimming removed 11 bases from V and 1 base from J; junction bases left unmatched: 16. With baseline, cycle 4 day 1, and cycle 7 day 1 as timepoints, blood was sampled. The data were produced by immunoSEQ multiplex PCR, yet TCRdb's version contains in-frame clones alone and is incomplete. The profile shows approximately 52,000 clones, about 85% of them singletons. The sample here was CD4+ or CD8+ T cells sorted from blood, taken in a trial of the OX40 agonist ivuxolimab. This clonotype originated in an adult with an advanced solid tumor such as melanoma, head and neck, liver or kidney cancer. The chain carries TRBV28 and TRBJ2-7; TRBD1 aligns across 8 bases. This chain's CDR3 is CAETGDPNLRSYEQYF. The DNA of the CDR3 is TGTGCCGAGACAGGGGACCCCAACCTTCGTTCCTACGAGCAGTACTTC.